This TCR beta chain is from a study of blood T cell repertoires in COVID-19. Profiled with immunoSEQ multiplex PCR; TCRdb holds only in-frame clones, not every one. The sample contains 330,000 or so clones, approximately 88% of which appear only once. Sequences were obtained from PBMCs or T cells enriched from blood (not recorded which). The TCR was taken from a man aged 25 to 45 who had recovered from COVID-19.

The CDR3 is CASSTRGGGDGYTF. The CDR3 nucleotides are TGCGCCAGCAGCACCAGGGGCGGGGGCGATGGCTACACCTTC. This chain connects TRBV5-1 to TRBJ1-2; the D gene is possibly TRBD1 (6 bases). The CDR3 covers 14 residues. Germline V gene sequence: CDR1 SGHRS, CDR2 YFSETQ. V shed 4 bases and J shed 6 bases, with 16 bases lying between them.